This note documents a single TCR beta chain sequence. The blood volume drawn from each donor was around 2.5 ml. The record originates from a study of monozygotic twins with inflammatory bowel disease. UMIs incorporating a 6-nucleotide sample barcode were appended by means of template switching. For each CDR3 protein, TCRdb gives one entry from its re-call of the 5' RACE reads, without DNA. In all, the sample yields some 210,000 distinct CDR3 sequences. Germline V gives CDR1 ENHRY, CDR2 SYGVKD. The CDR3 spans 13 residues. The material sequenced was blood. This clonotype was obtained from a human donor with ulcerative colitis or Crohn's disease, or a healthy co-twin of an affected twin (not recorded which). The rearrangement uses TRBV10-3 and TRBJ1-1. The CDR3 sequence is CAISEHVNTEAFF.